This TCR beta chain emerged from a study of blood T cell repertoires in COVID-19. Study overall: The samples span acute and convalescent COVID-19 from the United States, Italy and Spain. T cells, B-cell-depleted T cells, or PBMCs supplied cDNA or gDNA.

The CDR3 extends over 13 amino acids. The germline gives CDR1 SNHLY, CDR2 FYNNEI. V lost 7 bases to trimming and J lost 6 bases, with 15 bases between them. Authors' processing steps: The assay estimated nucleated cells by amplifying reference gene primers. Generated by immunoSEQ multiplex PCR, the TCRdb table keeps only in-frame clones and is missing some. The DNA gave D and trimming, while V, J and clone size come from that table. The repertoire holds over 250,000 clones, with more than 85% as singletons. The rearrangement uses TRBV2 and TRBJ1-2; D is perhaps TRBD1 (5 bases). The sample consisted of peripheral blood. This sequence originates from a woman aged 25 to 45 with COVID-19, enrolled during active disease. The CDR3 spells CASTSEGRHGYTF. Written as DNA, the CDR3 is TGTGCCAGCACTTCTGAGGGGAGGCATGGCTACACCTTC.